Following are 14 T cell receptor beta chains from one sample sequenced in a study of beta chain features in type 1 diabetes. What was sequenced were expressed TCRB transcripts, since all of the isolated RNA had been reverse transcribed. Method: immunoSEQ multiplex PCR; TCRdb's copy keeps in-frame clones and lacks some. This table has 150,000 to 200,000 clones, about 9.1% appearing once. The sequencing input was central memory CD4+ T cells from blood. Receptor source: a woman between 18 and 29 years old in good health.

The chain has TRBV29-1 and TRBJ1-1; D unclear. This CDR3 is built from 13 residues. CDR1 SQVTM and CDR2 ANQGSEA come from the germline V gene. The V end was cut by 1 base, the J end by 1 base, with 7 bases between. The CDR3 DNA follows: TGCAGCGTTGAAGGGCAGGAGAACACTGAAGCTTTCTTT. Protein sequence: CSVEGQENTEAFF.

The chain links TRBV7-3 to TRBJ1-1, with 7 bases fitting TRBD1. Germline-derived CDR1 and CDR2 are SGHTA and FQGTGA. CDR3 length: 14 amino acids. J gave up 6 bases and V 2 bases, and 6 bases lay outside the gene matches. For the CDR3, the DNA is TGTGCCAGCAGCTTAGTTTGGGACAGAGCTGAAGCTTTCTTT. It is translated as CASSLVWDRAEAFF.

This clone occurred once. Other DNA sequences in the same sample also yield this CDR3. The chain carries TRBV5-1 and TRBJ2-7, with 7 bases that match TRBD2. The CDR3 loop spans 14 amino acids. V lost 0 bases, J lost 3 bases, and 3 bases stayed unmatched. The germline gives CDR1 SGHRS, CDR2 YFSETQ. CDR3 in DNA: TGCGCCAGCAGCTTGGCCACGGGGGGCTACGAGCAGTACTTC. It is translated as CASSLATGGYEQYF.

This clone was observed a few times. V gene TRBV5-1 combines with J gene TRBJ1-3; TRBD1 is a possible D gene (6 bases). Deletions cut 3 bases from V and 8 bases from J, with 15 bases between. The germline CDR1 and CDR2 sequences are SGHRS and YFSETQ. The CDR3 has 14 residues. CDR3 in DNA: TGCGCCAGCAGCTCCGGGACAATCGGGGACACCATATATTTT. This codes for CASSSGTIGDTIYF.

This clone has more than one count but fewer than ten. The chain employs TRBV30 and TRBJ2-1; 8 bases map to TRBD2. J was trimmed by 5 bases and V by 3 bases; bases with no gene match: 6. This CDR3 has 14 residues. Germline CDR1 and CDR2: GTSNPN and SVGIG (reference sequence). The CDR3 coding sequence is TGTGCCTGGAGGTCCAGCGGGAGTCACAATGAGCAGTTCTTC. Translating it yields CAWRSSGSHNEQFF.

In this sample, this clone turned up a few times. The rearrangement joins TRBV5-4 to TRBJ2-1; TRBD2 matches 9 bases. This CDR3 has 15 amino acids. Germline V gene sequence: CDR1 SGHNT, CDR2 YYREEE (reference sequence). The trim removed 9 bases at V and 3 bases at J, leaving 10 bases unmatched. For the CDR3, the DNA is TGTGCCATTGGGGAGGCGGGAGGGTACTACAATGAGCAGTTCTTC. It encodes CAIGEAGGYYNEQFF.

There are a few counts of this clone. The J gene is TRBJ2-2, the V gene TRBV11-3; 11 positions match TRBD2. The CDR3 length is 15 residues. Germline lookup yields CDR1 SGHNT and CDR2 YENEEA. Trimming cost V 4 bases and J 5 bases; bases outside gene matches: 3. This CDR3 is CASSSRLAGTGELFF. In DNA form, the CDR3 reads TGTGCCAGCAGCTCAAGACTAGCGGGAACCGGGGAGCTGTTTTTT.

The chain is built from TRBV29-1 and TRBJ2-3; 9 bases align to TRBD1. This CDR3 contains 12 residues. Germline V gives CDR1 SQVTM, CDR2 ANQGSEA. Trimming cost V 5 bases and J 5 bases; bases outside gene matches: 2. CDR3 sequence (DNA): TGCAGCGTTTCGGACAGGGGAGATACGCAGTATTTT. Its protein product is CSVSDRGDTQYF.

The chain is built from TRBV27 and TRBJ1-1, with D maybe TRBD1 (6 bases). The CDR3 is 15 residues long. Germline V lookup: CDR1 MNHEY, CDR2 SMNVEV (reference sequence). Trimming removed 5 bases at V and 0 bases at J, with 13 bases between. CDR3 bases: TGTGCCAGCAGTCCCTTGGACAGAATGAACACTGAAGCTTTCTTT. It is translated as CASSPLDRMNTEAFF.

The sample holds a few counts of this clone. This chain links TRBV14 with TRBJ2-3; TRBD2 aligns across 14 bases. This CDR3 has 17 residues. Germline assignment: CDR1 SGHDN and CDR2 FVKESK. The ends lost 4 bases at V and 4 bases at J; junction bases unmatched: 7. The CDR3 reads CASSRRLAGGPADTQYF. CDR3 DNA sequence: TGTGCCAGCAGCCGTCGACTAGCGGGGGGGCCCGCAGATACGCAGTATTTT. Variable domain in full (rest from reference TRBV14 and TRBJ2-3): EAGVTQFPSHSVIEKGQTVTLRCDPISGHDNLYWYRRVMGKEIKFLLHFVKESKQDESGMPNNRFLAERTGGTYSTLKVQPAELEDSGVYFCASSRRLAGGPADTQYFGPGTRLTVL.

This clone came up many times. This chain links TRBV7-2 with TRBJ1-2; the match to TRBD1 covers 7 bases. This CDR3 comprises 13 residues. The V segment lost 6 bases and the J segment 4 bases; nucleotides outside the gene matches: 5. Germline V gene lookup returns CDR1 SGHTA and CDR2 FQGNSA. In nucleotides, the CDR3 is TGTGCCAGCAGGACAGGGAATGGCTATGGCTACACCTTC. As protein: CASRTGNGYGYTF.

This clone was counted between two and nine times. The CDR3: CASSIQGQPQHF. CDR3 coding DNA: TGTGCCAGCAGCATTCAGGGTCAGCCCCAGCATTTT. The chain joins TRBV7-2 to TRBJ1-5, with D tentatively TRBD1 (5 bases). This CDR3 comprises 12 residues. Germline loops: CDR1 SGHTA, CDR2 FQGNSA. V was shortened by 5 bases and J by 6 bases, with 8 bases between the two germline ends.

The CDR3, as DNA: TGTGCCAGCAGCGCGAGTTGGGGCCGGGACAGGGGTGGCACCGGGGAGCTGTTTTTT. Amino acids: CASSASWGRDRGGTGELFF. The chain carries TRBV7-2 and TRBJ2-2; TRBD1 matches 10 bases. Germline V gives CDR1 SGHTA, CDR2 FQGNSA. The CDR3 is 19 residues long. V lost 5 bases to trimming and J lost 4 bases; unmatched junction nucleotides: 16.

This clone was counted only a few times. The rearrangement joins TRBV10-3 to TRBJ2-1, with 13 bases identical to TRBD2. CDR1 is ENHRY, CDR2 SYGVKD, per germline. The junction had 10 bases not matched to a gene; V was cut back by 6 bases and J by 5 bases. This CDR3 is built from 17 residues. The CDR3 nucleotides read TGTGCCATCAGCGCCCAGACTAGCGGGGGGTTGAACAATGAGCAGTTCTTC. Its translation is CAISAQTSGGLNNEQFF.